Sequencing of this TCR beta chain was carried out in a study of T cell repertoires in cytomegalovirus infection. This CDR3 has 16 residues. V lost 4 bases to trimming and J lost 2 bases; unmatched junction nucleotides: 8. Germline values: CDR1 MGHRA, CDR2 YSYEKL. Points from the study as a whole: CMV carriers having the relevant HLA were flagged by cumulative public TCR beta family frequency. Dominating the ex vivo response were TCR beta clonotypes that were CMV-specific and HLA-C-restricted.

Notes on this clonotype: Its antigen is unidentified.

TCRdb re-called the reads with MiXCR, one entry per CDR3 protein. The data show approximately 110,000 distinct CDR3 sequences, with approximately 30% seen just once and approximately 59% held by the top ten. The chain links TRBV4-1 to TRBJ1-5; 7 bases are shared with TRBD1. The sample in question was CD8+ T cells from cultured PBMCs, obtained from culture after CMV antigen stimulation. The TCR comes from a human donor in good health (CMV status not recorded). Some clones in this sample may be carry-over from other donors' samples. The CDR3 spells CASSRSTGSGNQPQHF. The DNA for the CDR3 is TGCGCCAGCAGCCGCTCGACAGGGAGTGGCAATCAGCCCCAGCATTTT.